This TCR beta chain was obtained from a study of cytomegalovirus exposure and HLA in healthy donors. The wider study: Out of 398 genotyped donors, about 80% belonged to the Caucasian-associated ancestry cluster.

This clone was seen only once. Its antigen is currently unknown. Study results and caveats: It was taken for granted in presence/absence analyses that sequencing depth across donors was roughly uniform. Per a later analysis, 16,951 TCR beta sequences showed association with HLA alleles at 0.05 false discovery rate.

The CDR3 totals 13 residues. The J segment lost 6 bases and the V segment lost 3 bases, leaving 4 bases of the junction unmatched. In germline, CDR1 is ENHRY, CDR2 SYGVKD. Both 60 Vbeta primers and 13 Jbeta primers went into the PCR. The assay was immunoSEQ multiplex PCR, and TCRdb's table has in-frame clones only and misses some. This sample carries about 55,000 clones, 70% to 75% of them seen once, and the ten largest clones take 30% to 35%. The genes are TRBV10-3 and TRBJ2-5, with 7 bases fitting TRBD2. The clonotype was recovered from a middle-aged man in good health and CMV-seropositive. The sample comprised PBMCs. The CDR3 spells CAISDGGGKTQYF. DNA for the CDR3: TGTGCCATCAGTGACGGGGGAGGGAAGACCCAGTACTTC.